Presented here are 28 T cell receptor beta chains from one specimen sequenced in a study of blood T cell repertoires in COVID-19. Sequenced by immunoSEQ multiplex PCR; TCRdb stores in-frame clones only, minus some. This sample has 300,000 to 400,000 clones; about 87% occur once, and the top ten carry about 2.9%. Material: peripheral blood. These receptors all come from a human donor in a cohort sampled during active COVID-19.

This clone occurred a few times. The chain links TRBV30 to TRBJ1-6; tentatively, D is TRBD1 (5 bases). V lost 2 bases and J lost 4, with 12 bases in between. The CDR3 totals 15 residues. The germline V gene has CDR1 GTSNPN and CDR2 SVGIG (reference sequence). The CDR3 region has the DNA TGTGCCTGGAGTTCCCTCCGGGGGTATAATTCACCCCTCCACTTT. Amino acids: CAWSSLRGYNSPLHF.

The chain's CDR3 is CASSTASGRAAGELFF. In DNA form, the CDR3 reads TGTGCCAGCAGTACAGCTAGCGGGAGGGCCGCCGGGGAGCTGTTTTTT. The V gene is TRBV11-3, the J gene TRBJ2-2, with TRBD2 matching 12 bases. This CDR3 region has 16 residues. Trimming removed 6 bases from V and 6 bases from J; junction bases left unmatched: 8. Germline CDR1 reads SGHNT; CDR2 reads YENEEA.

The rearrangement links TRBV5-1 to TRBJ1-2, with no clear D. CDR1 and CDR2 from the germline V gene are SGHRS and YFSETQ. V gave up 7 bases and J gave up 6 bases, with 10 bases separating them. This CDR3 is 11 amino acids long. The CDR3 protein is CASGETHGYTF. CDR3 nucleotide sequence: TGCGCCAGCGGGGAGACCCATGGCTACACCTTC.

The CDR3 nucleotides read TGTGCCAGCAGCCAATTGAGTCTAGCCAAAAACATTCAGTACTTC. Encoded protein: CASSQLSLAKNIQYF. The chain links TRBV3-1 (or the pseudogene TRBV3-2) to TRBJ2-4; no reliable D call. Germline values: CDR1 LGHDT, CDR2 YNNKEL (reference sequence). CDR3 length: 15 amino acids. The V and J ends lost 2 bases and 0 bases respectively, with 8 bases between them.

V is TRBV24-1 and J is TRBJ2-5; weak D call: TRBD1 (6 bases). Trimming took off 3 bases at V and 3 bases at J, with 16 bases between the two ends. The length of the CDR3 is 16 residues. The germline CDR1 and CDR2 sequences are KGHDR and SFDVKD. The DNA for the CDR3 is TGTGCCACCAGTGATGGGGCCCGACAGGAAGAAGAGACCCAGTACTTC. It yields the protein CATSDGARQEEETQYF.

In its sample, this clone was seen once. The rearrangement links TRBV9 to TRBJ1-1, with a weak D call TRBD1 (5 bases). V gave up 4 bases and J gave up 4 bases, with 14 bases separating them. Per germline, CDR1 SGDLS and CDR2 YYNGEE. This CDR3 is built from 14 residues. The CDR3 sequence: CASSPHTGGTEAFF. CDR3 nucleotides: TGTGCCAGCAGCCCCCACACGGGGGGCACTGAAGCTTTCTTT.

The chain is built from TRBV6-4 and TRBJ1-1; tentative D call: TRBD1 (6 bases). This CDR3 region has 15 residues. Deletions cut 5 bases from V and 1 base from J, with 14 bases between. CDR1 is MRHNA, CDR2 SNTAGT, per germline. CDR3 residues: CASSIDGGANTEAFF. In nucleotides, the CDR3 is TGTGCCAGCAGTATCGATGGGGGCGCGAACACTGAAGCTTTCTTT.

The chain uses TRBV6-1 and TRBJ2-2; weak D call: TRBD2 (6 bases). This CDR3 comprises 17 residues. Germline V CDR1 and CDR2: MNHNS, SASEGT. V was shortened by 4 bases and J by 5 bases, with 20 bases between the two germline ends. CDR3 loop: CASSALPEGSGTGELFF. The DNA for the CDR3 is TGTGCCAGCAGTGCCCTCCCCGAGGGTAGCGGTACCGGGGAGCTGTTTTTT.

The chain is built from TRBV4-1 and TRBJ2-3; D uncertain. Trimming left V 4 bases short and J 2 bases short, with 13 bases between. The germline gives CDR1 MGHRA, CDR2 YSYEKL. The CDR3 totals 15 residues. The CDR3 DNA sequence: TGCGCCAGCAGCCCCGGCGGTAGGATCACAGATACGCAGTATTTT. It specifies CASSPGGRITDTQYF.

This clone was observed at least ten times. The rearrangement links TRBV19 to TRBJ1-5; weak D call: TRBD1 (5 bases). The germline gives CDR1 LNHDA, CDR2 SQIVND (reference sequence). V lost 5 bases, J lost 4 bases, and 9 bases lay in between. The CDR3 loop spans 13 amino acids. The CDR3 region is CASSWGENQPQHF. As DNA, the CDR3 is TGTGCCAGTAGTTGGGGGGAGAATCAGCCCCAGCATTTT.

The chain joins TRBV6-5 to TRBJ1-2; 7 bases agree with TRBD1. The CDR3 has 14 amino acids. J gave up 1 base and V 7 bases, and 6 bases lay outside the gene matches. The germline gives CDR1 MNHEY, CDR2 SVGAGI. DNA for the CDR3: TGTGCCAGCACCAGGGACAGAGTTAACTATGGCTACACCTTC. It codes for CASTRDRVNYGYTF.

The chain couples TRBV25-1 to TRBJ2-2, with a weak D call TRBD2 (5 bases). Trimming left V 5 bases short and J 2 bases short, with 15 bases between. Germline V gives CDR1 MGHDK, CDR2 SYGVNS. This CDR3 has 16 amino acids. This CDR3 is CASSSRGQPNTGELFF. CDR3 nucleotide sequence: TGTGCCAGCAGTTCTCGAGGGCAGCCTAACACCGGGGAGCTGTTTTTT.

About this clone itself: The junction differs from germline at one of its ends, possibly a read error. The chain joins TRBV4-2 to TRBJ1-5; TRBD1 agrees at 7 bases. The CDR3 has 15 residues. The germline CDR1 and CDR2 sequences are LGHNA and YNFKEQ. CDR3 loop: CASSQGDRSNQPQHF. The CDR3 nucleotides read TGTGCCAGCAGTCAAGGGGACAGAAGCAATCAGCCCCAGCATTTT.

CDR3 in amino acids: CASRRRQGRSYEQYF. DNA for the CDR3: TGTGCCAGCAGGCGAAGACAGGGCAGGTCCTACGAGCAGTACTTC. The genes are TRBV27 and TRBJ2-7; 7 nucleotides line up with TRBD1. In germline, CDR1 is MNHEY, CDR2 SMNVEV (reference sequence). CDR3 length: 15 amino acids. J lost 1 base, V lost 6 bases, and 9 bases had no gene match.

The V gene is TRBV5-6, the J gene TRBJ1-2; D gene ambiguous. The CDR3 extends over 15 amino acids. Germline V gene lookup returns CDR1 SGHDT and CDR2 YYEEEE. Trimming removed 1 base from V and 8 bases from J, with 18 bases in between. CDR3 residues: CASSLLTPKAEGYTF. For the CDR3, the DNA is TGTGCCAGCAGCTTGTTAACTCCAAAGGCGGAGGGCTACACCTTC. The variable domain in full, with the rest retrieved from reference TRBV5-6 and TRBJ1-2, is DAGVTQSPTHLIKTRGQQVTLRCSPKSGHDTVSWYQQALGQGPQFIFQYYEEEERQRGNFPDRFSGHQFPNYSSELNVNALLLGDSALYLCASSLLTPKAEGYTFGSGTRLTVV.

The rearrangement uses TRBV19 and TRBJ2-3; D remains unclear. This CDR3 has 14 amino acids. V was pared by 4 bases and J by 2 bases, with 10 bases between. Germline V gene data show CDR1 as LNHDA and CDR2 as SQIVND (reference sequence). CDR3 nucleotides: TGTGCCAGTAGTACAGGCCCGACCACAGATACGCAGTATTTT. Protein product: CASSTGPTTDTQYF. The full variable domain, in which reference TRBV19 and TRBJ2-3 provide the parts outside the CDR3, is DGGITQSPKYLFRKEGQNVTLSCEQNLNHDAMYWYRQDPGQGLRLIYYSQIVNDFQKGDIAEGYSVSREKKESFPLTVTSAQKNPTAFYLCASSTGPTTDTQYFGPGTRLTVL.

DNA of the CDR3: TGTGCCAGCAGTCGGACAGGGACTAACTATGGCTACACCTTC. Translation gives CASSRTGTNYGYTF. The chain recombines TRBV28 with TRBJ1-2; 8 positions agree with TRBD1. V dropped 5 bases and J dropped 0; count of bases not matched to a gene: 2. The CDR3 sequence is 14 residues long. Germline V lookup: CDR1 MDHEN, CDR2 SYDVKM.

The rearrangement links TRBV27 to TRBJ1-1; 11 nucleotides agree with TRBD1. CDR1 MNHEY and CDR2 SMNVEV come from the germline V gene (reference sequence). CDR3 length equals 13 residues. After removal of 6 bases from V and 6 bases from J, the junction contained 3 bases not matched to a gene. CDR3 loop: CASRRDRGAEAFF. The CDR3 bases are TGTGCCAGCAGGAGGGACAGGGGGGCTGAAGCTTTCTTT.

The chain recombines TRBV7-8 with TRBJ1-1; 9 bases match TRBD1. Germline values: CDR1 SGHVS, CDR2 FQNEAQ. The CDR3 has 17 residues. The V and J ends lost 3 bases and 5 bases, in that order; junction bases with no gene match: 13. CDR3 DNA: TGTGCCAGCAGCTTTGCAAACAGGGGGCGATCGGGAACTGAAGCTTTCTTT. Its translation is CASSFANRGRSGTEAFF.

This rearrangement joins TRBV10-3 to TRBJ1-6; 8 positions match TRBD1. The CDR3 length is 18 residues. CDR1 and CDR2 (germline): ENHRY, SYGVKD. V lost 4 bases, J lost 5 bases, and 13 bases stayed unmatched. The CDR3 DNA is TGTGCCATCAGTGGAGGCCACAGGGGGTTGAAGGATAATTCACCCCTCCACTTT. This translates into CAISGGHRGLKDNSPLHF.

V is TRBV30 and J is TRBJ1-2; no clear D. CDR3 length: 12 amino acids. Trimming removed 2 bases at V and 6 bases at J, with 10 bases between. Germline V gene lookup returns CDR1 GTSNPN and CDR2 SVGIG (reference sequence). The CDR3 loop reads CAWSPHGDGYTF. Here the CDR3 DNA reads TGTGCCTGGAGTCCACACGGGGATGGCTACACCTTC.

This sequence joins TRBV27 and TRBJ1-4; TRBD1 might be the D (5 bases). Trimming removed 1 base at V and 1 base at J, with 16 bases between. CDR3 length: 18 residues. CDR1 is MNHEY and CDR2 is SMNVEV in the germline V gene (reference sequence). CDR3 in DNA: TGTGCCAGCAGTTTATTGTCAGGGATGGGCCTAACTAATGAAAAACTGTTTTTT. This sequence encodes CASSLLSGMGLTNEKLFF.

The CDR3 sequence is CSASPGTSGRDYNEQFF. Written as DNA, the CDR3 is TGCAGTGCTAGTCCCGGGACTAGCGGGAGGGATTACAATGAGCAGTTCTTC. The rearrangement joins TRBV20-1 to TRBJ2-1, with 16 bases matching TRBD2. Germline V gene sequence: CDR1 DFQATT, CDR2 SNEGSKA (reference sequence). The CDR3 is 17 amino acids. V dropped 3 bases and J dropped 4; count of bases not matched to a gene: 6.

The chain joins TRBV4-2 to TRBJ2-1; 9 bases align to TRBD1. J gave up 12 bases and V 3 bases, and 12 bases lay outside the gene matches. CDR3 length: 15 residues. Looked up from germline, CDR1 is LGHNA and CDR2 is YNFKEQ. CDR3 sequence reads: CASSQKNPGTGRQFF. CDR3 sequence (DNA): TGTGCCAGCAGCCAGAAAAATCCCGGGACAGGGAGGCAGTTCTTC.

The CDR3 bases are TGTGCCACCTCCCCTGGAGGGGTCGGGGGGTACAATGAGCAGTTCTTC. This codes for CATSPGGVGGYNEQFF. The chain recombines TRBV19 with TRBJ2-1; 7 bases are a match to TRBD2. This CDR3 comprises 16 residues. J lost 4 bases, V lost 10 bases, and 16 bases had no gene match. CDR1 is LNHDA, CDR2 SQIVND, per germline (reference sequence).

This clone showed up just once. The chain couples TRBV28 to TRBJ2-3; possibly TRBD2 for D (5 bases). The CDR3 is 16 residues long. V was trimmed by 7 bases and J by 1 base, leaving 18 bases between them. CDR1 is MDHEN and CDR2 is SYDVKM in the germline V gene. The CDR3 sequence: CASNPGSDWGTDTQYF. CDR3 DNA sequence: TGTGCCAGCAACCCAGGTAGCGATTGGGGCACAGATACGCAGTATTTT.

Only one count was recorded for this clone. This chain joins TRBV27 and TRBJ2-5; D perhaps matches TRBD2 (6 bases). Germline CDR1 MNHEY, CDR2 SMNVEV (reference sequence). V was trimmed by 4 bases and J by 4 bases, leaving 25 bases between them. The CDR3 extends over 18 amino acids. The CDR3 here is CASSSQPRISGVTETQYF. The CDR3 bases are TGTGCCAGCAGTTCGCAACCCCGAATTTCGGGGGTAACAGAGACCCAGTACTTC.

This clone showed up just once. This CDR3 is also generated by other DNA sequences in the sample. The CDR3 protein is CASSGGSGNTIYF. As DNA, the CDR3 is TGTGCCAGCTCCGGGGGCTCTGGAAACACCATATATTTT. The rearrangement joins TRBV12-3 or TRBV12-4 to TRBJ1-3; D is possibly TRBD1 (5 bases). Trimming took off 8 bases at V and 0 bases at J, with 8 bases between the two ends. The CDR3 is 13 residues long.